Below, 27 T cell receptor beta chains from the same sample are listed, as sequenced in a study of T cells in Graves' hyperthyroidism and ophthalmopathy. Amplification of TCR beta CDR3 regions used RNA as the template. HTBI primers were the set used in a first-round RT-PCR of the TCR CDR3. A single record per CDR3 protein comes from TCRdb applying MiXCR to the multiplex PCR reads. The sample lists roughly 840,000 distinct CDR3 sequences; 35% to 45% were seen once. Sample: blood. Source of these receptors: a man aged 18 to 35 with Graves' hyperthyroidism.

This clonotype was counted at least ten times. V usage is TRBV19 and J usage is TRBJ2-6; no definite D call. The CDR3 has 14 amino acids. The V end was cut by 4 bases, the J end by 4 bases, with 8 bases between. Germline V gene data show CDR1 as LNHDA and CDR2 as SQIVND (reference sequence). CDR3 sequence (DNA): TGTGCCAGTAGTACCACAGCAGGGGCCAACGTCCTGACTTTC. Residues: CASSTTAGANVLTF.

This chain uses TRBV7-9 with TRBJ1-2; D perhaps matches TRBD1 (6 bases). The V end lost 8 bases, the J end lost 8 bases, and 18 bases lay between the germline ends. This CDR3 is 13 amino acids long. The germline V gene encodes CDR1 SEHNR and CDR2 FQNEAQ (reference sequence). The CDR3 coding sequence is TGTGCCAGCTCACCACAGGCAGGGGAAGGCTACACCTTC. This codes for CASSPQAGEGYTF.

V and J are TRBV2 and TRBJ2-7, with D uncertain. The V end lost 6 bases, the J end lost 3 bases, and 15 bases lay between the germline ends. The CDR3 consists of 14 residues. Germline V gene sequence: CDR1 SNHLY, CDR2 FYNNEI. The CDR3 region is CASSPKRSDYEQYF. For the CDR3, the DNA is TGTGCCAGCAGCCCTAAGAGGTCGGACTACGAGCAGTACTTC.

About this clonotype itself: One end of the junction fails to match germline, which may point to a read error. The V gene is TRBV9, the J gene TRBJ1-1, with D hard to call. CDR1 is SGDLS, CDR2 YYNGEE, per germline. The CDR3 runs to 11 residues. CDR3 in amino acids: CVSSGDTEAFF. In DNA form, the CDR3 reads TGTGTCAGCAGCGGGGACACTGAAGCTTTCTTT.

In the case of this clonotype: The junction shows a germline mismatch at one end, possibly a read error. V and J are TRBV10-3 and TRBJ2-7; the match to TRBD1 covers 8 bases. This CDR3 contains 13 residues. Looked up from germline, CDR1 is ENHRY and CDR2 is SYGVKD. This chain's CDR3 is CAISMGQVYEQHF. DNA for the CDR3: TGTGCCATCAGCATGGGACAGGTCTACGAGCAGCACTTC.

On this clonotype: A much larger clone differs from this one at a single base, so this may be a read error. This rearrangement joins TRBV2 to TRBJ2-7, with D unresolved. The V gene's germline CDR1 is SNHLY and CDR2 FYNNEI. V gave up 4 bases and J gave up 9 bases, with 13 bases separating them. This CDR3 is 12 amino acids long. The DNA of the CDR3 is TGTGCCAGCAGTGTACCCTCGGGCGGGCAGTACTTC. This translates into CASSVPSGGQYF.

This clonotype was picked up many times. The gene calls are TRBV15 and TRBJ1-5; no clear D gene. Trimming pared 9 bases from V and 0 bases from J, leaving 15 bases between. Germline CDR1 is LNHNV and CDR2 is YYDKDF (reference sequence). This CDR3 has 15 amino acids. The CDR3 protein is CATMIGRNSNQPQHF. The CDR3 DNA follows: TGTGCCACTATGATAGGGCGAAATAGCAATCAGCCCCAGCATTTT.

Comments on this clonotype: Relative to the germline gene, one junction end is altered; a read error may explain this. The V and J genes are TRBV2 and TRBJ1-2, with 10 bases matching TRBD1. This CDR3 comprises 12 residues. The germline V gene has CDR1 SNHLY and CDR2 FYNNEI. This chain's CDR3 is CASIGTGDGHTF. The CDR3 bases are TGTGCCAGCATCGGGACAGGGGATGGCCACACCTTC. Combining the CDR3 with reference TRBV2 and TRBJ1-2 gives the whole variable domain EPEVTQTPSHQVTQMGQEVILRCVPISNHLYFYWYRQILGQKVEFLVSFYNNEISEKSEIFDDQFSVERPDGSNFTLKIRSTKLEDSAMYFCASIGTGDGHTFGSGTRLTVV.

This clonotype was seen many times. Its ends do not fully match the called genes, so a read error is possible. The chain joins TRBV5-1 to TRBJ2-2, with TRBD2 identical over 9 bases. This CDR3 is 15 amino acids long. Per the germline V gene, CDR1 is SGHRS and CDR2 is YFSETQ. DNA of the CDR3: TGTGCCAGCAGCCCTAGCGGGGCGAACACCGGGGAGCTGTTTTTT. This gives the protein CASSPSGANTGELFF.

Of note for this clonotype: This may come from a read error, since a much larger clone is one base off. This likely comes from a read error, as the CDR3 has no conserved phenylalanine or tryptophan at its end. V usage is TRBV6-6 and J usage is TRBJ1-5; D is unresolved. This CDR3 has 13 residues. Deletions cut 6 bases from V and 5 bases from J, with 11 bases between. Per germline, CDR1 MNHNY and CDR2 SVGAGI (reference sequence). The CDR3 reads CASSPREDQPQHL. In DNA, the CDR3 is TGTGCCAGCAGCCCTAGGGAGGATCAGCCCCAGCATCTT.

This chain connects TRBV2 to TRBJ1-1; 9 nucleotides agree with TRBD1. After removal of 5 bases from V and 6 bases from J, the junction contained 7 bases not matched to a gene. The CDR3 loop spans 14 amino acids. CDR1 is SNHLY, CDR2 FYNNEI, per germline. CDR3 amino acids: CASSTGQGGAEAFF. The CDR3 bases are TGTGCCAGCAGTACGGGACAGGGCGGGGCTGAAGCTTTCTTT.

This clonotype was observed at least ten times. CDR3 loop: CASSPDRPYYGYTF. CDR3 DNA: TGTGCCAGCAGCCCAGACCGGCCTTACTATGGCTACACCTTC. The chain carries TRBV9 and TRBJ1-2, with D uncertain. There are 14 residues in the CDR3. Germline CDR1 and CDR2: SGDLS and YYNGEE. Trimming removed 4 bases from V and 3 bases from J, with 13 bases in between.

The chain employs TRBV29-1 and TRBJ2-7, with a weak D call TRBD2 (5 bases). CDR3 length equals 12 residues. V was trimmed by 8 bases and J by 4 bases, leaving 15 bases between them. Germline CDR1 is SQVTM and CDR2 is ANQGSEA. In nucleotides, the CDR3 is TGCAGCAGCCAAGGTGGAGGATACGAGCAGTACTTC. Translating it yields CSSQGGGYEQYF.

In its sample, this clonotype was seen a few times. The CDR3 DNA is TGTGCCAGTAGTTGGGGGGACTTTGGGGAGCTGTTTTTT. Protein: CASSWGDFGELFF. V gene TRBV19 combines with J gene TRBJ2-2; D possibly corresponds to TRBD2 (6 bases). The CDR3 contains 13 residues. V shed 5 bases and J shed 8 bases, with 12 bases lying between them. In germline, CDR1 is LNHDA, CDR2 SQIVND (reference sequence).

The table lists this clonotype with a few counts. This chain joins TRBV7-9 and TRBJ2-2; D is ambiguous. The CDR3 runs 17 residues. V lost 4 bases and J lost 6, with 21 bases in between. The V gene's germline CDR1 is SEHNR and CDR2 FQNEAQ (reference sequence). The CDR3 bases are TGTGCCAGCAGCTCCACCTTGATCGGGCCTCGGGCCGGGGAGCTGTTTTTT. This codes for CASSSTLIGPRAGELFF.

In this sample, this clonotype turned up many times. The V call is TRBV2, the J call TRBJ1-1; D might be TRBD1 (6 bases). Germline CDR1 SNHLY, CDR2 FYNNEI. The CDR3 runs to 13 residues. The V and J ends lost 6 bases and 8 bases respectively, with 16 bases between them. CDR3 sequence reads: CASSPRGGLEAFF. The CDR3 nucleotides are TGTGCCAGCAGCCCCCGGGGGGGCTTGGAAGCTTTCTTT.

This clonotype was picked up many times. The V gene is TRBV10-3, the J gene TRBJ1-5, with D hard to call. Germline V gene sequence: CDR1 ENHRY, CDR2 SYGVKD. Between the trimmed V and J ends, which lost 7 bases and 3 bases, there was a span of 10 bases. This CDR3 contains 13 residues. Written as DNA, the CDR3 is TGTGCCATCACCGACGGAATCAATCAGCCCCAGCATTTT. It codes for CAITDGINQPQHF.

This clonotype turned up a few times. Mismatch with germline at one junction end may stem from a read error. This chain uses TRBV7-7 with TRBJ2-7; 10 nucleotides match TRBD1. The CDR3 consists of 14 residues. Germline lookup yields CDR1 SSHAT and CDR2 FNYEAQ (reference sequence). CDR3: CASSRDRGSNEQYF. CDR3 in DNA: TGTGCTAGCAGTAGGGACAGGGGCAGCAACGAGCAGTACTTC.

V gene TRBV19 combines with J gene TRBJ2-7; 8 bases align to TRBD2. CDR1 and CDR2 (germline): LNHDA, SQIVND (reference sequence). This CDR3 spans 14 amino acids. The junction had 9 bases not matched to a gene; V was cut back by 9 bases and J by 2 bases. CDR3 loop: CASSLYGRAYEQYF. DNA for the CDR3: TGTGCCAGCAGCTTATACGGGAGGGCCTACGAGCAGTACTTC. Looking up the rest from reference TRBV19 and TRBJ2-7 gives the full variable domain: DGGITQSPKYLFRKEGQNVTLSCEQNLNHDAMYWYRQDPGQGLRLIYYSQIVNDFQKGDIAEGYSVSREKKESFPLTVTSAQKNPTAFYLCASSLYGRAYEQYFGPGTRLTVT.

A word on this clonotype: This is likely a read error, given that the CDR3 carries no conserved phenylalanine or tryptophan at its end. This sequence joins TRBV20-1 and TRBJ1-6; D not resolved. This CDR3 contains 12 residues. V was pared by 0 bases and J by 7 bases, with 4 bases between. Germline V gene sequence: CDR1 DFQATT, CDR2 SNEGSKA (reference sequence). The CDR3 protein is CSARESNSPLHL. The CDR3 DNA sequence: TGCAGTGCTAGAGAATCCAATTCACCCCTCCACTTG.

A few counts support this clonotype. The rearrangement joins TRBV7-9 to TRBJ1-2; D is undetermined. This CDR3 spans 15 amino acids. Germline V CDR1 and CDR2: SEHNR, FQNEAQ (reference sequence). The V gene lost 1 base and the J gene lost 4 bases, with 13 bases spanning the gap. CDR3 residues: CASSLGGALGYGYTF. The CDR3 bases are TGTGCCAGCAGCTTAGGAGGTGCCCTAGGCTATGGCTACACCTTC.

The chain combines TRBV29-1 with TRBJ2-1, with 14 bases identical to TRBD2. With 8 bases clipped from V and 7 bases from J, the junction kept 10 bases outside the gene matches. CDR1 is SQVTM, CDR2 ANQGSEA, per germline. This CDR3 comprises 15 residues. The CDR3 DNA is TGCAGCCTCAACCCCGGGACTAGCGGGAGTAATGAGCAGTTCTTC. It translates to CSLNPGTSGSNEQFF.

This clonotype was detected many times. The chain uses TRBV29-1 and TRBJ2-7; TRBD1 matches 8 bases. This CDR3 has 15 residues. From germline, CDR1 is SQVTM and CDR2 ANQGSEA. V lost 5 bases, J lost 3 bases, and 12 bases stayed unmatched. CDR3 protein: CSVTRPGTGSYEQYF. CDR3 bases: TGCAGCGTTACCCGACCCGGGACAGGAAGCTACGAGCAGTACTTC.

The table lists this clonotype with many counts. This rearrangement joins TRBV3-1 to TRBJ1-2, with TRBD1 as a possible D gene (5 bases). Trimming pared 4 bases from V and 8 bases from J, leaving 14 bases between. The CDR3 extends over 13 amino acids. The germline gives CDR1 LGHDT, CDR2 YNNKEL (reference sequence). For the CDR3, the DNA is TGTGCCAGCAGCCCCACGAGGTGGGACGGCTACACCTTC. As protein: CASSPTRWDGYTF.

Ten or more counts support this clonotype. The genes are TRBV4-1 and TRBJ2-7; D may be TRBD1 (6 bases). V shed 5 bases and J shed 5 bases, with 10 bases lying between them. The CDR3 is made up of 12 amino acids. Germline values: CDR1 MGHRA, CDR2 YSYEKL. CDR3 protein: CASSFGTNEQYF. In DNA form, the CDR3 reads TGCGCCAGCAGCTTCGGGACAAACGAGCAGTACTTC.

This clonotype was seen a single time. This sequence joins TRBV7-2 and TRBJ2-7; D might be TRBD2 (7 bases). V was trimmed by 5 bases and J by 4 bases, leaving 21 bases between them. This CDR3 region has 16 residues. The germline CDR1 and CDR2 sequences are SGHTA and FQGNSA. In nucleotides, the CDR3 is TGTGCCAGCAGCCAAGGGTTGGGCGGGGGCTCGTACGAGCAGTACTTC. It is translated as CASSQGLGGGSYEQYF.

This clonotype was found many times. The chain's CDR3 is CASSLSWASTEAFF. The CDR3 DNA follows: TGTGCCAGCAGCCTGAGCTGGGCCAGCACTGAAGCTTTCTTT. The chain joins TRBV2 to TRBJ1-1; D not certain. V gave up 6 bases and J gave up 4 bases, with 15 bases separating them. Per germline, CDR1 SNHLY and CDR2 FYNNEI. The CDR3 sequence is 14 residues long.